A selection of T cell receptor beta chains follows, all from one sample in a study of shared clonotypes between healthy human individuals. TCRdb's table, derived via immunoSEQ multiplex PCR, lists solely in-frame clones and lacks some. The top ten hold about 0.38% of the sample, which has about 2.4 million clones, 93% seen once. The sequencing input was naive CD4+ T cells from PBMCs. The receptor source for this set is a man aged 18 to 29 in good health. Some clones in this sample may be carry-over from other donors' samples. Both conserved end residues are part of each CDR3.

19,TRBJ2-7,TRBV7-8,CASSLANLPTSRISYEQYF
13,TRBJ2-2,TRBV6-5,CASSRGGAGELFF
15,TRBJ2-1,TRBV7-3,CASSPTGSLGSEQFF
15,TRBJ1-2,TRBV7-9,CASSRGTQKYYGYTF
13,TRBJ2-2,TRBV11-3,CASSARVIGELFF
17,TRBJ2-1,TRBV4-1,CASSLRLAGGSYNEQFF
13,TRBJ1-5,TRBV6-1,CASSEPVGQPQHF
16,TRBJ2-5,TRBV18,CASSPPDRVLSETQYF
14,TRBJ2-2,TRBV9,CASSVTGNTGELFF
13,TRBJ1-1,TRBV7-2,CASSWGVVTEAFF
16,TRBJ2-2,TRBV7-9,CASRAYTPEGTGELFF
14,TRBJ1-5,TRBV4-3,CASSQYRGPQPQHF
14,TRBJ2-7,TRBV11-2,CASSLATGSYEQYF
15,TRBJ2-1,TRBV7-3,CASSPGLAGNNEQFF
12,TRBJ2-3,TRBV12-5,CASGRATDTQYF
14,TRBJ1-2,TRBV9,CASSEDWDNYGYTF
15,TRBJ2-7,TRBV18,CASSPSAGRSYEQYF
14,TRBJ2-7,TRBV9,CASSDDREGYEQYF
15,TRBJ1-3,TRBV5-1,CASSPRGVSGNTIYF
19,TRBJ1-4,TRBV18,CASSPNPGTASATNEKLFF
12,TRBJ1-4,TRBV10-3,CAISGNDEKLFF
14,TRBJ1-1,TRBV7-9,CASSFGGMNTEAFF
13,TRBJ1-5,TRBV28,CATHRTVNQPQHF
14,TRBJ1-1,TRBV30,CAWSYSHLNTEAFF
15,TRBJ1-1,TRBV10-3,CAIRSGTGDGTEAFF